This T cell receptor beta chain was retrieved from a study of CD8 T cells in Susac syndrome. Study observations and caveats: Within Susac syndrome CD4+ T cell repertoires, clonal expansion was not evident.

Trimming left V 5 bases short and J 7 bases short, with 8 bases between. The germline gives CDR1 SGHVS, CDR2 FQNEAQ. This CDR3 region has 11 residues. On this clonotype: Its antigen remains unidentified.

Random-hexamer reverse transcription was applied to roughly 0.5 to 1 ug RNA. Amplification of the TCR beta CDR3 was carried out by immunoSEQ multiplex PCR, which spanned a total of 54 Vbeta and 13 Jbeta segments. From the immunoSEQ multiplex PCR reads, TCRdb called clonotypes with MiXCR, one entry per CDR3 protein. The table includes 200,000 to 300,000 distinct CDR3 sequences, 95% to 97% detected once. Sequencing targeted TCR beta in T cells from blood (CD8+ and CD4+). Negative isolation was applied to CD8+ and CD4+ T cells, and FACS enrichment was applied to TEMRA cells. The receptor's source is a human donor with Susac syndrome. The chain carries TRBV7-8 and TRBJ1-1; D ambiguous. What was sequenced was CD4+ T cells from PBMCs. DNA of the CDR3: TGTGCCAGCAGCCCGAGTGGTGAAGCTTTCTTT. As protein: CASSPSGEAFF.